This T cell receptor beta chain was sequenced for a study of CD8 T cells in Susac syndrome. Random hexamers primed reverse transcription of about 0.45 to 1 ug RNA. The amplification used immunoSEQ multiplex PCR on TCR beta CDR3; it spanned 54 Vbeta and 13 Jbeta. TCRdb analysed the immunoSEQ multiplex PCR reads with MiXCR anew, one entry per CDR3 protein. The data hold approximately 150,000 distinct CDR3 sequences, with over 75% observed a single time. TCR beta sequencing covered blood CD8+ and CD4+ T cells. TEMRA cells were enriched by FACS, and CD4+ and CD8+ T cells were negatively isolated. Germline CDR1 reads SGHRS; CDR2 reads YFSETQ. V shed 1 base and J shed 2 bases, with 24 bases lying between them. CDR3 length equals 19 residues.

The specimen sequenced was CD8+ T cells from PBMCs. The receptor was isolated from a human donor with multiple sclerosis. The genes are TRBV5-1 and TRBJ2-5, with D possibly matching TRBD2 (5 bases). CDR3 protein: CASSLYFLAAGLGQETQYF. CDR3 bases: TGCGCCAGCAGCTTGTACTTCTTGGCGGCAGGACTGGGGCAAGAGACCCAGTACTTC.